The next 25 T cell receptor beta chains were all read from a single sample in a study of blood T cell repertoires in COVID-19. Data came from immunoSEQ multiplex PCR; TCRdb stores just in-frame clones and leaves some out. The sample carries about 400,000 clones, under 90% recorded once. Sequences were obtained from PBMCs or T cells enriched from blood (not recorded which). The receptors come from a woman in her 30s who had recovered from COVID-19.

This chain connects TRBV5-1 to TRBJ2-1; D is uncertain. Germline-derived CDR1 and CDR2 are SGHRS and YFSETQ. The V end was cut by 5 bases, the J end by 12 bases, with 12 bases between. The CDR3 totals 11 residues. The CDR3 spells CASRAESGQFF. The CDR3 DNA sequence: TGCGCCAGCAGGGCGGAATCGGGGCAGTTCTTC.

This chain links TRBV7-2 with TRBJ1-6, with D possibly TRBD1 on 6 matching bases. Trimming pared 5 bases from V and 10 bases from J, leaving 12 bases between. Germline CDR1 SGHTA, CDR2 FQGNSA. There are 13 residues in the CDR3. CDR3 bases: TGTGCCAGCAGCCAAACAGGGACCTCACCCCTCCACTTT. Its protein product is CASSQTGTSPLHF.

V and J are TRBV5-4 and TRBJ2-3, with TRBD2 matching over 11 bases. This CDR3 spans 15 amino acids. Germline lookup yields CDR1 SGHNT and CDR2 YYREEE (reference sequence). The ends lost 4 bases at V and 10 bases at J; junction bases unmatched: 11. The CDR3 reads CASSATSGRMVAQYF. The CDR3 DNA reads TGTGCCAGCAGCGCTACTAGCGGGAGAATGGTGGCGCAGTATTTT.

The V gene is TRBV14, the J gene TRBJ2-3, with D possibly TRBD2 on 6 matching bases. CDR1 and CDR2 from the germline V gene are SGHDN and FVKESK. V lost 1 base to trimming and J lost 3 bases, with 17 bases between them. This CDR3 has 17 amino acids. The CDR3 region has the DNA TGTGCCAGCAGCCAAGCAGATACGGGAGTTGGAACAGATACGCAGTATTTT. Its protein product is CASSQADTGVGTDTQYF.

The chain combines TRBV6-6 with TRBJ2-7; TRBD1 aligns across 7 bases. Germline V gives CDR1 MNHNY, CDR2 SVGAGI (reference sequence). There are 13 residues in the CDR3. Trimming at V came to 7 bases and at J to 2 bases, leaving 5 bases not matched to a gene. CDR3 in amino acids: CASTLGQAYEQYF. As DNA, the CDR3 is TGTGCCAGCACCTTAGGACAGGCCTACGAGCAGTACTTC.

The chain employs TRBV4-2 and TRBJ1-2; D is uncertain. Germline V CDR1 and CDR2: LGHNA, YNFKEQ. The CDR3 has 13 amino acids. With 0 bases removed from V and 5 bases from J, the gap between germline ends came to 7 bases. The CDR3 region has the DNA TGTGCCAGCAGCCAAGAAGGAGGTTATGGCTACACCTTC. Translation: CASSQEGGYGYTF.

This clone has just a few counts. This chain uses TRBV6-2 or TRBV6-3 with TRBJ2-2, with D tentatively TRBD1 (5 bases). Trimming stripped 4 bases from V and 6 bases from J, with 9 bases between. The germline CDR1 and CDR2 sequences are MNHEY and SVGEGT. The CDR3 has 13 residues. The CDR3 DNA reads TGTGCCAGCAGTTTCAGGGATTCCGGGGAGCTGTTTTTT. Residues: CASSFRDSGELFF.

The chain joins TRBV2 to TRBJ1-5; 8 bases match TRBD1. The CDR3 covers 15 residues. After removal of 1 base from V and 6 bases from J, the junction contained 5 bases not matched to a gene. Germline V gives CDR1 SNHLY, CDR2 FYNNEI. CDR3 region: CASSEGTGFSQPQHF. CDR3 coding DNA: TGTGCCAGCAGTGAAGGGACAGGGTTTAGTCAGCCCCAGCATTTT.

This chain connects TRBV19 to TRBJ2-5; 13 nucleotides match TRBD2. Germline V gene sequence: CDR1 LNHDA, CDR2 SQIVND (reference sequence). CDR3 length equals 16 residues. J lost 4 bases, V lost 4 bases, and 6 bases had no gene match. The CDR3, as DNA: TGTGCCAGTAGTAAAGGACTAGCGGGGGTGGGAGAGACCCAGTACTTC. It translates to CASSKGLAGVGETQYF.

This chain links TRBV7-2 with TRBJ1-1; 7 nucleotides agree with TRBD1. The junction had 19 bases not matched to a gene; V was cut back by 7 bases and J by 11 bases. The CDR3 has 15 amino acids. Germline V lookup: CDR1 SGHTA, CDR2 FQGNSA. CDR3 protein: CASTPAYPDRVGAFF. CDR3 bases: TGTGCCAGCACACCTGCATATCCCGACAGGGTCGGCGCTTTCTTT.

This clone was observed a single time. The rearrangement joins TRBV30 to TRBJ1-2; TRBD1 matches 9 bases. This CDR3 has 13 residues. V lost 4 bases and J lost 7; bases outside the gene matches: 7. The V gene's germline CDR1 is GTSNPN and CDR2 SVGIG (reference sequence). The DNA for the CDR3 is TGTGCCTGGAACATACAGGGGGCAGGTGGCTACACCTTC. Translating it yields CAWNIQGAGGYTF. Full variable domain (rest looked up from reference TRBV30 and TRBJ1-2): SQTIHQWPATLVQPVGSPLSLECTVEGTSNPNLYWYRQAAGRGLQLLFYSVGIGQISSEVPQNLSASRPQDRQFILSSKKLLLSDSGFYLCAWNIQGAGGYTFGSGTRLTVV.

The chain links TRBV23-1 to TRBJ2-2; 10 bases agree with TRBD1. TRBV23-1 is classed as an ORF, of uncertain function. V gave up 2 bases and J gave up 5 bases; unmatched junction bases: 5. The CDR3 has 16 amino acids. The CDR3 reads CASSQGQGVRTGELFF. In DNA form, the CDR3 reads TGCGCCAGCAGTCAAGGACAGGGGGTAAGAACCGGGGAGCTGTTTTTT.

V gene TRBV3-1 (or the pseudogene TRBV3-2) combines with J gene TRBJ1-6, with 7 bases fitting TRBD1. The V segment lost 6 bases and the J segment 10 bases; nucleotides outside the gene matches: 12. There are 15 residues in the CDR3. CDR1 and CDR2 from the germline V gene are LGHDT and YNNKEL (reference sequence). CDR3 bases: TGTGCCAGCAGGCCGAATCTAGGGGGCGGATCACCCCTCCACTTT. Translated, it gives CASRPNLGGGSPLHF.

The rearrangement links TRBV7-6 to TRBJ2-7; possible D gene TRBD2, 5 bases. The CDR3 extends over 14 amino acids. Trimming removed 3 bases from V and 3 bases from J, with 12 bases in between. Germline V gene sequence: CDR1 SGHVS, CDR2 FNYEAQ. CDR3 amino acids: CASSLFGGGYEQYF. CDR3 nucleotides: TGTGCCAGCAGCTTGTTCGGAGGAGGCTACGAGCAGTACTTC. The whole variable domain, remainder taken from reference TRBV7-6 and TRBJ2-7, is GAGVSQSPRYKVTKRGQDVALRCDPISGHVSLYWYRQALGQGPEFLTYFNYEAQQDKSGLPNDRFSAERPEGSISTLTIQRTEQRDSAMYRCASSLFGGGYEQYFGPGTRLTVT.

This clone was seen only a few times. The CDR3 sequence: CATSSARDRGFFTEAFF. The CDR3 DNA sequence: TGTGCCACCAGCAGCGCCCGGGACAGGGGGTTTTTCACTGAAGCTTTCTTT. V and J are TRBV15 and TRBJ1-1; 11 bases fit TRBD1. The CDR3 is 17 amino acids. The trim removed 3 bases at V and 4 bases at J, leaving 10 bases unmatched. Germline values: CDR1 LNHNV, CDR2 YYDKDF (reference sequence).

This chain links TRBV9 with TRBJ2-7; TRBD2 matches 10 bases. Germline trimming cut 3 bases from V and 2 bases from J; bases unmatched to any gene: 8. The CDR3 extends over 16 amino acids. From germline, CDR1 is SGDLS and CDR2 YYNGEE. CDR3 nucleotide sequence: TGTGCCAGCAGCGGGACGCTAGCGGGGGCTCCCTACGAGCAGTACTTC. Protein: CASSGTLAGAPYEQYF.

V usage is TRBV5-4 and J usage is TRBJ2-3, with TRBD1 as a possible D gene (5 bases). CDR3 size: 16 residues. Trimming cost V 3 bases and J 0 bases, with 14 bases left between them. Germline assignment: CDR1 SGHNT and CDR2 YYREEE (reference sequence). The CDR3 DNA reads TGTGCCAGCAGCTCTAGTGGGGCCCGCAGCACAGATACGCAGTATTTT. Protein: CASSSSGARSTDTQYF.

The V call is TRBV7-2, the J call TRBJ2-7; D gene ambiguous. Between the trimmed V and J ends, which lost 7 bases and 2 bases, there was a span of 18 bases. Looked up from germline, CDR1 is SGHTA and CDR2 is FQGNSA. This CDR3 has 15 amino acids. The CDR3 protein is CASTLGSYRAYEQYF. The DNA of the CDR3 is TGTGCCAGCACCCTTGGTTCGTACCGAGCCTACGAGCAGTACTTC.

The J gene is TRBJ1-2, the V gene TRBV5-1, with D hard to call. Per germline, CDR1 SGHRS and CDR2 YFSETQ. Trimming cost V 3 bases and J 2 bases, with 8 bases left between them. The CDR3 has 13 residues. CDR3 sequence (DNA): TGCGCCAGCAGCTCCTCGGTAAACTATGGCTACACCTTC. Translating gives CASSSSVNYGYTF.

CDR3 nucleotide sequence: TGTGCCAGCAGGGTCGACAGGGGCGGGTATGGCTACACCTTC. It codes for CASRVDRGGYGYTF. This chain links TRBV6-5 with TRBJ1-2, with TRBD1 matching 8 bases. Germline V lookup: CDR1 MNHEY, CDR2 SVGAGI. Trimming at V came to 6 bases and at J to 5 bases, leaving 8 bases not matched to a gene. The CDR3 length is 14 residues.

This clone was recorded a few times. The chain joins TRBV3-1 (or the pseudogene TRBV3-2) to TRBJ1-2; a possible D gene is TRBD1 (6 bases). Trimming took off 1 base at V and 6 bases at J, with 9 bases between the two ends. Germline V gives CDR1 LGHDT, CDR2 YNNKEL (reference sequence). The CDR3 covers 13 residues. CDR3 residues: CASSQVGANGYTF. CDR3 bases: TGTGCCAGCAGCCAAGTGGGGGCCAATGGCTACACCTTC.

The V and J genes are TRBV2 and TRBJ2-3, with unresolved D. The CDR3 totals 13 residues. V was clipped by 3 bases and J by 0 bases, with 4 bases between them. CDR1 SNHLY and CDR2 FYNNEI come from the germline V gene. CDR3 bases: TGTGCCAGCAGTGAGTCTAGCACAGATACGCAGTATTTT. Translation: CASSESSTDTQYF.

This clone appeared once. This rearrangement joins TRBV9 to TRBJ2-3, with D possibly being TRBD1 (5 bases). This CDR3 is 14 amino acids long. From germline, CDR1 is SGDLS and CDR2 YYNGEE. Trimming left V 0 bases short and J 2 bases short, with 7 bases between. The CDR3 DNA is TGTGCCAGCAGCGTAGAACAGGTCACAGATACGCAGTATTTT. Encoded protein: CASSVEQVTDTQYF.

The V call is TRBV10-3, the J call TRBJ2-7, with 13 bases identical to TRBD2. The germline V gene has CDR1 ENHRY and CDR2 SYGVKD. V lost 6 bases and J lost 5; bases outside the gene matches: 7. The CDR3 is 15 residues long. The CDR3 loop is CAIRETSGRANEQYF. DNA of the CDR3: TGTGCCATCAGGGAAACTAGCGGGAGGGCCAACGAGCAGTACTTC.

The V gene is TRBV7-9, the J gene TRBJ2-2, with 7 positions matching TRBD1. The CDR3 runs 13 residues. Germline CDR1 and CDR2: SEHNR and FQNEAQ (reference sequence). V was clipped by 4 bases and J by 8 bases; unmatched bases: 4. For the CDR3, the DNA is TGTGCCAGCAGCTGGAACAGGGGTGGGGAGCTGTTTTTT. Its protein is CASSWNRGGELFF.